The clone carrying this T cell receptor beta chain was counted a single time. Its cognate antigen is unknown. The data originate from a study of blood T cells in healthy people across ages. Study-level points and caveats: The lack of PBMC sorting stopped any conclusive naive versus antigen-experienced comparison. Across samples, TCR beta diversity tracked strongly with naive T cell percentage. Age showed a roughly linear inverse relationship with TCR beta diversity per million T cells.

Per-sample yields of isolated PBMCs were at least 7 million. A second PCR, run for about 6 to 11 cycles, used a sample-barcoded 5' primer plus a J-beta primer mix. TCRdb re-called the 5' RACE reads with MiXCR, one entry per CDR3 protein. The sample lists 730,000 or so distinct CDR3 sequences; roughly 41% were seen once. Between the trimmed V and J ends, which lost 6 bases and 11 bases, there was a span of 15 bases. This CDR3 contains 12 residues. Per germline, CDR1 MNHNS and CDR2 SASEGT. Sequenced material: blood. V gene TRBV6-1 combines with J gene TRBJ2-3; D is perhaps TRBD1 (6 bases). The source of this sequence is an older woman in good health. The DNA of the CDR3 is TGTGCCAGCAGGGGCCAGGGGTGGGTGCAGTATTTT. Translating it yields CASRGQGWVQYF.